This T cell receptor (beta chain) is drawn from a study of a mutant IDH1 vaccine in newly diagnosed glioma. Study summary: Treated patients were roughly 62% male, roughly 40% female, mean age about 43 years. Standard pretreatment was either radiotherapy, temozolomide, or, for most, radiochemotherapy with temozolomide.

Sequenced by immunoSEQ multiplex PCR; TCRdb stores in-frame clones only, minus some. The repertoire holds about 54,000 clones, with 80% to 90% as singletons. CDR1 is SNHLY and CDR2 is FYNNEI in the germline V gene. V lost 2 bases to trimming and J lost 3 bases, with 10 bases between them. The CDR3 runs to 14 residues. Study observations and caveats: Pseudoprogression showed no apparent link to changes in top peripheral T cell clonotypes.

Stated time point: baseline, week 1 (first vaccination visit). As for treatment: pre-vaccination baseline after standard-of-care therapy. This clone appeared a single time. No antigen is known for it. The V call is TRBV2, the J call TRBJ1-1; D is perhaps TRBD1 (5 bases). The specimen was PBMCs, collected from a glioma patient treated with radiotherapy, temozolomide or both. This receptor was taken from a man aged 18 to 30 with glioma. CDR3 loop: CASSEWGGDTEAFF. DNA for the CDR3: TGTGCCAGCAGTGAATGGGGGGGGGACACTGAAGCTTTCTTT. Using reference TRBV2 and TRBJ1-1 for the parts outside the CDR3, the full variable domain is EPEVTQTPSHQVTQMGQEVILRCVPISNHLYFYWYRQILGQKVEFLVSFYNNEISEKSEIFDDQFSVERPDGSNFTLKIRSTKLEDSAMYFCASSEWGGDTEAFFGQGTRLTVV.